This note documents a single T cell receptor beta chain sequence. The antigen is not known. This table comes from immunoSEQ multiplex PCR, and its TCRdb copy is limited to in-frame clones, with some not included. Among 950,000 to 1,200,000 clones listed, about 80% were seen once. The data are from a study of shared clonotypes between healthy human individuals. On the study more broadly: A couple of women and a few men aged 18 to 49 made up the donors. Study-wide points: The low donor count limited represented genetic and exposure-history diversity.

The V end lost 0 bases, the J end lost 1 base, and 9 bases lay between the germline ends. Germline CDR1 and CDR2: MNHNY and SVGAGI (reference sequence). The CDR3 totals 15 residues. CD4+ cells underwent separation, giving CD45RA+ naive and CD45RA-negative memory subsets. The sequence derives from a man younger than 35 in good health. Some clones in this sample may be carry-over from other donors' samples. The J gene is TRBJ1-1, the V gene TRBV6-6; D is ambiguous. The sequenced sample was memory CD4+ T cells from PBMCs. Sample subset: CD45RA-negative fraction. The chain's CDR3 is CASSYSGDPNTEAFF. The CDR3 nucleotides are TGTGCCAGCAGTTACTCGGGCGATCCGAACACTGAAGCTTTCTTT.